Included here is one T cell receptor (beta chain) sequence, with context. The source of the sample is a study of blood T cell repertoires in COVID-19. Study-wide context: Acute and convalescent COVID-19 specimens originated in the United States, Italy and Spain. T cells, B-cell-depleted T cells, or PBMCs provided the cDNA or gDNA that served as material.

Participant age was about 18 to 89 years, and participants resided in roughly 25 US areas. Clones were read by immunoSEQ multiplex PCR, and TCRdb kept only the in-frame ones, dropping some. The table lists 130,000 to 150,000 clones, over 75% of them singletons, with approximately 1.3% in the top ten. V lost 5 bases and J lost 1, with 17 bases in between. Germline CDR1 SGHAT, CDR2 FQNNGV. This CDR3 spans 16 amino acids. The receptor comes from a woman in her 30s with acute COVID-19. The sample consisted of PBMCs or T cells enriched from blood (not recorded which). The chain has TRBV11-2 and TRBJ1-1, with no clear D. CDR3: CASSPRAGGENTEAFF. As DNA, the CDR3 is TGTGCCAGCAGCCCTAGAGCCGGCGGAGAGAACACTGAAGCTTTCTTT.